This TCR beta chain was sequenced in a study of T cells after yellow fever vaccination. Background on the study: Each low-cell-number fraction was prepared by means of SMART-Seq v4 Ultra Low Input. Study-wide results and caveats: Post-booster repertoires contained most primary-vaccination clones again (roughly 95% CD4, approximately 86% CD8). The study noted that FACS-sorted repertoires could contain abundant clonotypes contaminating from the bulk population.

With 2 bases removed from V and 8 bases from J, the gap between germline ends came to 13 bases. In germline, CDR1 is SEHNR, CDR2 FQNEAQ (reference sequence). This CDR3 has 14 amino acids. They built TCR cDNA with 5'RACE template switching, a step that put in a universal primer site and UMIs. TCRdb re-analysed the 5' RACE reads in MiXCR, keeping a single row per CDR3 protein. The sample includes over 65,000 distinct CDR3 sequences, 10% to 15% of them seen just once. The receptor comes from a man between 18 and 35 years old who received the YFV17D yellow fever vaccine. The chain carries TRBV7-9 and TRBJ2-1; D not certain. The sequencing here drew on CD8+ T cells not binding an NS4B(214-222) dextramer, sorted from PBMCs, taken 20 to 25 days after the first yellow fever vaccination. CDR3 sequence reads: CASSLSSSRDEQFF. The CDR3 DNA reads as TGTGCCAGCAGCTTAAGCTCCAGCCGGGATGAGCAGTTCTTC.